These T cell receptor beta chains were read from a single sample in a study of vaccination effects on CD4 cells after COVID-19. The data were produced by immunoSEQ multiplex PCR, yet TCRdb's version contains in-frame clones alone and is incomplete. Found here are about 43,000 clones, around 78% of them singletons; the top ten hold approximately 11%. Their antigens remain unidentified. The specimen comprised CD4+ T cells from PBMCs cultured with SARS-CoV-2 spike peptides, sampled before COVID-19 vaccination. Receptors were obtained from a human donor who received a COVID-19 vaccine. The CDR3 runs from the conserved cysteine through the conserved F or W. Not all rows give a size; the values are once, few, many and, for expanded clones, a class.

len,abundance,v_gene,CDR3aa
12,once,TRBV12-3/TRBV12-4,CASAGLQETQYF
13,-,TRBV5-4,CASSLGLAEALDF
16,-,TRBV9,CASSAHRDSGTDTQYF
18,-,TRBV7-3,CASSLISGILGQDNEQFF
14,-,TRBV6-5,CASSGTGSTDTQYF
19,-,TRBV21-1,CASSKWIKWRGPTTDTQYF
14,-,TRBV6-5,CASNQGVNTGELFF
12,-,TRBV6-2/TRBV6-3,CASSFTNQPQHF
14,-,TRBV6-5,CASSRSGSGNTIYF
14,once,TRBV6-5,CASSYKQSNSPLHF
13,few,TRBV7-8,CASSLLGSFEAFF
13,-,TRBV4-1,CASREGANQPQHF
15,-,TRBV12-5,CASGLSRQVGNIQYF
15,-,TRBV5-6,CASSRDRTFQETQYF
17,-,TRBV2,CASSEGLGSGGRKTQYF
12,once,TRBV6-6,CAIGQGDVKQFF
14,-,TRBV19,CASSDRPGNTEAFF
18,few,TRBV6-1,CASSEAYLRAGLRDGYTF
13,-,TRBV28,CASSAFEGDGYTF
16,-,TRBV7-8,CASSLGRTGRGETQYF
14,-,TRBV19,CASNPGLGLWTQYF
14,-,TRBV5-8,CASSPQGPNYGYTF
12,-,TRBV12-3/TRBV12-4,CASSITPDTQYF
14,-,TRBV18,CASSPQDSFYGYTF
14,-,TRBV5-1,CASGVESSYNEQFF
15,-,TRBV6-5,CASSTWTGTNYGYTF
15,few,TRBV6-1,CASSERGGSGNTIYF
15,once,TRBV5-1,CASSPGGTSDNEQFF
16,-,TRBV18,CASSAGGPDSNQPQHF
13,-,TRBV19,CASMRGTGGTQYF
18,-,TRBV7-3,CASSLTGQGISSTDTQYF
15,-,TRBV7-2,CASSLERVPNSPLHF
14,-,TRBV21-1,CASIQGGYNQPQHF
14,-,TRBV11-2,CASSRGGYTGELFF
15,-,TRBV7-9,CASSLGTPGGEKLFF
12,-,TRBV19,CASSRSNQPQHF
13,few,TRBV11-3,CASSSRLGDTQYF
14,-,TRBV5-1,CASSLVQQYNEQFF
16,-,TRBV7-9,CASSSLRAVNTGELFF
15,-,TRBV24-1,CATSGQIGGEETQYF
14,-,TRBV4-1,CASSQGLASDTQYF
15,-,TRBV10-2,CASSERGGGGREQFF
16,-,TRBV7-8,CASSTYSQAYLTEAFF
13,-,TRBV6-5,CASRGQTYTEAFF
16,-,TRBV24-1,CATSLSGTGDYQPQHF
19,-,TRBV14,CASSQGARGEGYSNQPQHF
15,-,TRBV21-1,CASSPPGTGNTEAFF
16,-,TRBV7-3,CASSSLAGGNGDTQYF
16,-,TRBV6-2/TRBV6-3,CASSPGQGEGNTEAFF
15,-,TRBV7-2,CASSYTGHNNYGYTF
14,-,TRBV9,CASSVRGNTDTQYF
12,-,TRBV30,CAARPGNTEAFF
16,-,TRBV4-3,CASSHALRDRGRELFF